This T cell receptor (beta chain) was sequenced for a study of cytomegalovirus exposure and HLA in healthy donors. In regard to this clone: Its specificity is unknown.

The PCR was carried out with 60 Vbeta primers and 13 Jbeta primers. The repertoire was sequenced with immunoSEQ multiplex PCR; TCRdb's copy has only in-frame clones and lacks some. The repertoire holds about 200,000 clones, with around three quarters as singletons. Points from the study as a whole: In presence/absence analyses, roughly uniform sequencing depth across donors was assumed. Donor immune exposure was known only as CMV serostatus.

Source material: PBMCs. This TCR was sampled from a woman between 25 and 40 years old in good health and CMV-seronegative.

CDR3 nucleotide sequence: TGTGCAGGGGGAATGGGTCAAGAGACCCAGTACTTC. This codes for CAGGMGQETQYF. The J gene is TRBJ2-5, the V gene TRBV28; tentatively, D is TRBD1 (6 bases). In germline, CDR1 is MDHEN, CDR2 SYDVKM. The CDR3 is 12 amino acids.